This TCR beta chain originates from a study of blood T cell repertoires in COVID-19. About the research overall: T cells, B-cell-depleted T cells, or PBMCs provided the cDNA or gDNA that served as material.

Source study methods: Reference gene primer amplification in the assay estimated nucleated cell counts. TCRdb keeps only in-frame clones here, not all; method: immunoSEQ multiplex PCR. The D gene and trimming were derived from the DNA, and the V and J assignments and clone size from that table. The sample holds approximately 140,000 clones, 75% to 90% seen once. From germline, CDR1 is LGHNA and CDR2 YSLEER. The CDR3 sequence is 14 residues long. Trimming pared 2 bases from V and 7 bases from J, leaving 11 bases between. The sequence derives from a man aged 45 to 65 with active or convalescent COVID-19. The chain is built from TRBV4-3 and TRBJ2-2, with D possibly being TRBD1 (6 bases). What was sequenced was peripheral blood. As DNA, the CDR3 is TGCGCCAGCAGCCAAACACAGGGAGTCGGGGAGCTGTTTTTT. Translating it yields CASSQTQGVGELFF.